The source of this T cell receptor beta chain is a study of neurological immune-mediated disorders. This clonotype was recorded many times. Sorted libraries used about 1 million CD4+ or CD8+ T cells. A 10-nucleotide random UMI tagged transcripts in template-switch 5'RACE cDNA synthesis. From the 5' RACE reads, TCRdb called clonotypes with MiXCR, one entry per CDR3 protein. Seen here are some 4,500 distinct CDR3 sequences, more than 20% observed once, and the top ten hold about 40%. This TCR was sampled from a woman aged 55-69 years with HTLV-1-associated myelopathy (HAM/TSP). Sequencing was done on a sample of CD8+ T cells from blood.

The CDR3 loop is CSVKTHGLASTDTQYF. The DNA of the CDR3 is TGCAGCGTTAAAACTCACGGACTAGCGAGCACAGATACGCAGTATTTT. The rearrangement uses TRBV29-1 and TRBJ2-3, with TRBD2 identical over 9 bases. V gave up 5 bases and J gave up 0 bases; unmatched junction bases: 9. The CDR3 contains 16 residues. The germline V gene encodes CDR1 SQVTM and CDR2 ANQGSEA.